The sequence of this T cell receptor beta chain was determined in a study of CD8 T cells in ankylosing spondylitis. Findings of the study overall: Peripheral blood held disease-linked clones only at relatively low frequency, and these were CD8+. Disease-associated clones were reportedly significantly overrepresented in matched ankylosing spondylitis synovial fluid. A motif of under ten highly homologous TCR beta variants was seen as apparently characteristic of ankylosing spondylitis blood.

This clonotype was detected only a few times. Its antigen remains unidentified. Quantitative 5'-RACE with molecular barcodes was used to make the TCR beta libraries. TCRdb ran MiXCR on the 5' RACE reads and lists one entry per CDR3 protein. This sample has about 160,000 distinct CDR3 sequences; 15% to 20% occur once, and the top ten carry about 8.2%. Input material: blood, either unsorted or a sorted T cell fraction (not recorded which). The TCR was taken from a male donor with ankylosing spondylitis or in good health (not recorded which).

DNA for the CDR3: TGTGCCAGCAGTTTAAGACCGGGGAGGGACTATGGCTACACCTTC. Protein sequence: CASSLRPGRDYGYTF. The J gene is TRBJ1-2, the V gene TRBV27, with no clear D. Trimming shortened V by 2 bases and J by 3 bases, and 13 bases separated the two germline ends. The CDR3 runs to 15 residues. Germline V gene lookup returns CDR1 MNHEY and CDR2 SMNVEV (reference sequence).